The clone carrying this TCR beta chain was observed at least ten times. The antigen remains unidentified. The source of the sample is a study of regulatory T cells in long-lasting Graves disease. For the study at large: Treatment with antithyroid drugs for over 5 years, together with positive TSH receptor antibodies, meant persistent Graves' disease.

The authors built TCR beta libraries using iRepertoire HTBI primers and Arm-PCR of CDR3 regions. From the multiplex PCR reads, TCRdb called clonotypes with MiXCR, one entry per CDR3 protein. The table records 300,000 to 500,000 distinct CDR3 sequences, less than 25% of them present only once. V was clipped by 1 base and J by 5 bases, with 20 bases between them. Per germline, CDR1 SGHTA and CDR2 FQGNSA. CDR3 length: 17 residues. Time point in this sample: persistent/refractory GD, antithyroid drugs over 5 years with positive TRAb. Following extraction of RNA from PBMCs, that RNA was used to make the TCR library. Study-wide results and limits: Favored gene segments in persistent disease were TRBV28, TRBJ1-2 and TRBJ2-5.

This TCR derives from a female donor with Graves disease. The V gene is TRBV7-2, the J gene TRBJ2-5, with D possibly TRBD1 on 7 matching bases. The sample in question was peripheral blood mononuclear cells (PBMCs), obtained when the disease was refractory, from a patient treated with antithyroid drugs. The CDR3: CASSLVRGTAKRETQYF. CDR3 in DNA: TGTGCCAGCAGCTTAGTTCGGGGGACAGCCAAACGGGAGACCCAGTACTTC.